The clone carrying this T cell receptor (beta chain) was seen many times. Antigen specificity is unknown. Compared with germline, one end of the junction differs, possibly owing to a read error. CDR3 size: 15 residues. The germline V gene encodes CDR1 SSHAT and CDR2 FNYEAQ (reference sequence). This sample was taken from a study of T-cell reconstitution after alpha-beta-depleted transplantation in children. The study's findings and limits: Expanded graft clones, several hundred of them, were reportedly the source of alpha-beta T cells about two months after transplant. From surviving recipient T cells and thymic progenitors came the high day-60 TCRbeta diversity observed in some patients.

Construction of the TCRbeta library involved unique molecular identifiers. TCRdb passed the PCR reads through MiXCR, listing each CDR3 protein once. Seen here are under 20,000 distinct CDR3 sequences, roughly 13% observed once, and the top ten hold 35%. The receptor's source is a female patient aged 2-10 years who had a stem cell transplant for congenital amegakaryocytic thrombocytopenia, so the T cells may come from the graft donor. The sample here was PBMCs, mostly from graft donor cells, taken 60 days after TCRalphabeta/CD19-depleted stem cell transplant. The J gene is TRBJ2-5, the V gene TRBV7-7, with TRBD2 matching over 8 bases. CDR3 bases: TGTGCCAGCAGCAAAATGGCTAGCGGGCAAGGGACCCAGTACTTC. Residues: CASSKMASGQGTQYF.